These T cell receptor beta chains were read from a single sample in a study of T cell responses to AZD1222 COVID-19 vaccine. TCRdb's table, derived via immunoSEQ multiplex PCR, lists solely in-frame clones and lacks some. The table shows roughly 150,000 clones, with roughly 90% occurring only once. Sequencing was performed on peripheral blood, taken 28 days after the second AZD1222 dose. The receptor set was obtained from an adult who received the AZD1222 COVID-19 vaccine. Both conserved end residues are part of each CDR3. The order of the fields is D gene, V gene, clone size, J gene, CDR3 protein, CDR3 DNA. A D gene is named only where the DNA matches it firmly. The listing skips clone size in some rows; elsewhere it reads once, few, many or a size class.

>-|TRBV12-3/TRBV12-4|once|TRBJ1-5
CASIGRSNQPQHF
TGTGCCAGCATAGGCAGGTCCAATCAGCCCCAGCATTTT
>-|TRBV6-1|-|TRBJ2-3
CASSEGGPYTQYF
TGTGCCAGCAGTGAAGGGGGTCCGTATACGCAGTATTTT
>TRBD2|TRBV6-4|many|TRBJ2-3
CASSLAGEGTDTQYF
TGTGCCAGCAGTTTAGCGGGAGAGGGCACAGATACGCAGTATTTT
>TRBD1|TRBV6-5|-|TRBJ1-2
CASSLTQRQGARGYTF
TGTGCCAGCAGTTTAACCCAGAGACAGGGGGCGCGCGGCTACACCTTC
>-|TRBV12-2|-|TRBJ2-5
CASRFLAGRTQYF
TGTGCAAGTCGCTTCCTAGCGGGACGGACCCAGTACTTC
>-|TRBV4-2|-|TRBJ1-5
CASSQDLKFREARQPQHF
TGTGCCAGCAGCCAAGATCTAAAGTTCAGGGAAGCTCGGCAGCCCCAGCATTTT
>-|TRBV15|-|TRBJ1-2
CATSNRSRVGYGYTF
TGTGCCACCAGCAATAGAAGCAGGGTAGGCTATGGCTACACCTTC
>-|TRBV11-2|-|TRBJ1-1
CASSSFTGWVAFF
TGTGCCAGCAGCTCATTTACGGGATGGGTGGCTTTCTTT
>TRBD2|TRBV5-1|-|TRBJ2-2
CASSQTSGVTGELFF
TGCGCCAGCAGCCAGACTAGCGGGGTCACCGGGGAGCTGTTTTTT
>-|TRBV14|-|TRBJ1-2
CASSQRAQSSYGYTF
TGTGCCAGCAGCCAACGGGCGCAATCCTCCTATGGCTACACCTTC
>-|TRBV5-1|-|TRBJ1-6
CASSLEGQVNSPLHF
TGCGCCAGCAGCTTGGAGGGACAAGTTAATTCACCCCTCCACTTT
>-|TRBV6-5|many|TRBJ1-1
CASSRQSGAFF
TGTGCCAGCAGTCGTCAGTCGGGGGCTTTCTTT
>TRBD2|TRBV10-3|once|TRBJ2-1
CAIRGGGAKDEQFF
TGTGCCATCCGGGGCGGGGGGGCCAAGGATGAGCAGTTCTTC
>TRBD1|TRBV7-3|-|TRBJ1-6
CASSASTGVNSPLHF
TGTGCCAGCAGCGCATCGACAGGGGTGAATTCACCCCTCCACTTT
>-|TRBV3-1/TRBV3-2|-|TRBJ1-1
CASSQEMGNTEAFF
TGTGCCAGCAGCCAAGAAATGGGGAACACTGAAGCTTTCTTT
>TRBD1|TRBV6-5|-|TRBJ1-5
CASSMGGTGIQPQHF
TGTGCCAGCAGTATGGGTGGGACAGGGATCCAGCCCCAGCATTTT
>-|TRBV19|-|TRBJ2-5
CASSIVPGGGETQYF
TGTGCCAGTAGTATAGTTCCGGGGGGCGGAGAGACCCAGTACTTC
>-|TRBV6-5|-|TRBJ1-1
CASSSMDSGGEAFF
TGTGCCAGCAGTTCTATGGACAGCGGGGGCGAAGCTTTCTTT
>-|TRBV9|-|TRBJ1-4
CASSVGTGVTNEKLFF
TGTGCCAGCAGCGTAGGTACGGGAGTAACTAATGAAAAACTGTTTTTT
>-|TRBV11-2|-|TRBJ1-1
CASSLVGSRNWITEAFF
TGTGCCAGCAGCTTAGTGGGATCCCGCAATTGGATCACTGAAGCTTTCTTT
>TRBD2|TRBV9|-|TRBJ2-5
CASSSRAGAQETQYF
TGTGCCAGCAGCTCTCGAGCGGGGGCCCAAGAGACCCAGTACTTC
>TRBD2|TRBV7-2|-|TRBJ2-3
CASSLERTSLMTQYF
TGTGCCAGCAGCTTAGAGAGGACTAGCCTGATGACGCAGTATTTT
>TRBD2|TRBV7-3|-|TRBJ2-3
CASSPGTSGSTDTQYF
TGTGCCAGCAGCCCCGGGACTAGCGGAAGCACAGATACGCAGTATTTT
>-|TRBV6-1|-|TRBJ2-7
CASSEAAGSYEQYF
TGTGCCAGCAGTGAAGCGGCCGGATCCTACGAGCAGTACTTC
>-|TRBV5-8|once|TRBJ2-7
CASRPDFPGLLGEEQYF
TGTGCCAGCAGACCCGATTTTCCGGGACTCCTAGGGGAGGAGCAGTACTTC
>-|TRBV11-3|-|TRBJ2-2
CASSFVPGELFF
TGTGCCAGCAGCTTTGTCCCCGGGGAGCTGTTTTTT
>-|TRBV5-1|-|TRBJ2-3
CASSLDTSHTQYF
TGCGCCAGCAGCTTGGATACGTCCCATACGCAGTATTTT
>TRBD1|TRBV7-9|-|TRBJ1-1
CASSWDSNTEAFF
TGTGCCAGCAGCTGGGACAGTAACACTGAAGCTTTCTTT
>-|TRBV21-1|once|TRBJ2-7
CASSHSWDQRNWSSYEQYF
TGTGCCAGCAGCCATTCCTGGGACCAAAGGAATTGGAGCTCCTACGAGCAGTACTTC
>-|TRBV2|-|TRBJ2-4
CASSGGTSGNIQYF
TGTGCCAGCAGTGGAGGGACCTCTGGGAACATTCAGTACTTC
>TRBD2|TRBV11-3|-|TRBJ2-1
CASSSSTSGLNEQFF
TGTGCCAGCAGCTCGTCGACTAGCGGACTCAATGAGCAGTTCTTC
>TRBD2|TRBV7-8|-|TRBJ2-1
CASSPELAGGPNNEQFF
TGTGCCAGCAGCCCGGAACTAGCGGGAGGTCCCAACAATGAGCAGTTCTTC
>TRBD1|TRBV28|-|TRBJ1-2
CASSSSGTGGYGYTF
TGTGCCAGCAGTTCTTCCGGGACAGGGGGATATGGCTACACCTTC
>-|TRBV19|-|TRBJ1-1
CASSITGLGNTEAFF
TGTGCCAGTAGTATTACAGGGTTGGGGAACACTGAAGCTTTCTTT